The rows below give T cell receptor beta chains drawn from one sample of a study of blood T cell repertoires in COVID-19. Some clones are missing from TCRdb's copy, which holds only in-frame ones; the method was immunoSEQ multiplex PCR. The sample records 100,000 or so clones, just under 85% being singletons. Sample: peripheral blood. The receptors derive from a man in his forties or fifties with active or convalescent COVID-19. Each CDR3 is given with its conserved first and last residue. Fields, in order: J gene, clone size, V gene, D gene, CDR3 DNA, CDR3 protein. D genes are given only for firm matches. A row's size may be missing; if present it is once, few, many or a size class.

>TRBJ2-3|-|TRBV7-7|-
TGTGCTAGCAGCTTAGTAGGGGGTACGCAGTATTTT
CASSLVGGTQYF
>TRBJ1-5|-|TRBV30|-
TGTGCCTGGAGTGCTCTAGGAGAAGGGGGCAATCAGCCCCAGCATTTT
CAWSALGEGGNQPQHF
>TRBJ2-7|-|TRBV5-1|TRBD2
TGCGCCAGCAGCGGGGGACTAGCTGGTGACGAGCAGTACTTC
CASSGGLAGDEQYF
>TRBJ2-5|-|TRBV19|-
TGCGCAGCGGCAGGGAGGGAGACCCAGTACTTC
CAAAGRETQYF
>TRBJ2-7|-|TRBV12-3/TRBV12-4|-
TGTGCCAGCAGTTTAGCCCCCAGCTACGAGCAGTACTTC
CASSLAPSYEQYF
>TRBJ2-5|-|TRBV11-3|TRBD1
TGTGCCAGCAGCTCTGGACAGGTCAAACAAGAGACCCAGTACTTC
CASSSGQVKQETQYF
>TRBJ1-2|-|TRBV20-1|-
TGCAGTGCTAGTCCCATGGCGGGTGGCTACACCTTC
CSASPMAGGYTF
>TRBJ2-7|-|TRBV20-1|-
TGCAGTGCTACGAGATCCTACGAGCAGTACTTC
CSATRSYEQYF
>TRBJ1-1|few|TRBV13|TRBD1
TGTGCCAGCAGACCCGGGACAGCCAGGCAGGGTACTGAAGCTTTCTTT
CASRPGTARQGTEAFF
>TRBJ2-3|-|TRBV9|TRBD2
TGTGCCAGCAGCGTAGCTTTCCAAGGACTAGCGGATAGCACAGATACGCAGTATTTT
CASSVAFQGLADSTDTQYF
>TRBJ1-1|-|TRBV10-2|-
TGCGCCAGCAGTGAGTCAAGGGGAAACGCTTTCTTT
CASSESRGNAFF
>TRBJ2-7|-|TRBV21-1|-
TGTGCCAGCAGCTCCCACCCGACCGGGACACCCATCTACGAGCAGTACTTC
CASSSHPTGTPIYEQYF
>TRBJ2-7|-|TRBV13|TRBD1
TGTGCCAGCAGGAGCAGACCGGGACAGGGGCAGTACGAGCAGTACTTC
CASRSRPGQGQYEQYF
>TRBJ2-5|-|TRBV11-2|-
TGTGCCAGCAGCTTAGATAACGACAGGGAGACCCAGTACTTC
CASSLDNDRETQYF
>TRBJ1-5|-|TRBV5-5|TRBD1
TGTGCCAGCAGCTGGGACAGGTATCAGCCCCAGCATTTT
CASSWDRYQPQHF
>TRBJ1-2|-|TRBV3-1/TRBV3-2|-
TGTGCCAGCAGCCAAGGATGGGGCAGGGGTGGCTACACCTTC
CASSQGWGRGGYTF
>TRBJ1-2|once|TRBV18|-
TGTGCCAGCTCACCACCCCCAGGGTTGGGCTATGGCTACACCTTC
CASSPPPGLGYGYTF
>TRBJ1-1|-|TRBV6-5|-
TGTGCCAGCAGCGGGGTTCGAGGGTTGGGCGCTGAAGCTTTCTTT
CASSGVRGLGAEAFF
>TRBJ1-2|-|TRBV2|TRBD1
TGTGCCAGCAGTCGGGACAGGGCGGACGGCTACACCTTC
CASSRDRADGYTF
>TRBJ2-2|-|TRBV4-2|-
TGTGCCAGCAGCCCCGACATAGCGAACACCGGGGAGCTGTTTTTT
CASSPDIANTGELFF
>TRBJ2-3|-|TRBV10-3|TRBD2
TGTGCCATCAGTGAGTCAGCACTAGCGGGAGTAACAGATACGCAGTATTTT
CAISESALAGVTDTQYF
>TRBJ2-3|-|TRBV11-2|TRBD2
TGTGCCAGCAGCCTCGGGACTAGCCCAGATACGCAGTATTTT
CASSLGTSPDTQYF
>TRBJ2-5|-|TRBV5-1|TRBD2
TGCGCCAGCAGCGTTCTAGCGGAAGAGACCCAGTACTTC
CASSVLAEETQYF
>TRBJ1-6|-|TRBV2|-
TGTGCCAGCTGCGAAACCGGGACAATGTCTTCACCCCTCCACTTT
CASCETGTMSSPLHF
>TRBJ2-7|few|TRBV27|TRBD2
TGTGCCAGCACGAGAACTCTAGCGGGAGTCTCCGAGCAGTACTTC
CASTRTLAGVSEQYF
>TRBJ1-5|-|TRBV6-5|-
TGTGCCAGCAGGGGGGGAGCTTATAGCAATCAGCCCCAGCATTTT
CASRGGAYSNQPQHF
>TRBJ1-2|-|TRBV19|TRBD1
TGTGCCACCTACTCCGGGACAGGGGGCGCTGACTATGGCTACACCTTC
CATYSGTGGADYGYTF
>TRBJ1-1|-|TRBV7-2|TRBD1
TGTGCCAGCAGCTTAGTTGGGACAGGGAACACTGAAGCTTTCTTT
CASSLVGTGNTEAFF
>TRBJ2-2|few|TRBV21-1|-
TGTGCCAGCAGCATCGTGCACAGGGGGCGCTCCGGGGAGCTGTTTTTT
CASSIVHRGRSGELFF
>TRBJ2-1|-|TRBV24-1|TRBD2
TGTGCCACCAGTGATGAAAGCGGGAGGGCCGGTAATGAGCAGTTCTTC
CATSDESGRAGNEQFF
>TRBJ2-2|-|TRBV30|-
TGTGCCTGGAATCCGGGAAACACCGGGGAGCTGTTTTTT
CAWNPGNTGELFF
>TRBJ1-3|-|TRBV10-2|-
TGCGCCAGCAGCGACGTTGAGGGAATGGGAGGAAACACCATATATTTT
CASSDVEGMGGNTIYF
>TRBJ1-4|-|TRBV3-1/TRBV3-2|TRBD1
TGTGCCAGCAGCCACGCCTGGACAGGAGGAAATGAAAAACTGTTTTTT
CASSHAWTGGNEKLFF
>TRBJ1-1|-|TRBV11-3|TRBD1
TGTGCCAGCAGCCCCAGACAGGGTATAGGGAACACTGAAGCTTTCTTT
CASSPRQGIGNTEAFF
>TRBJ2-5|-|TRBV5-1|TRBD1
TGCGCCAGCGAAGACAGGGTAGGAGAGACCCAGTACTTC
CASEDRVGETQYF
>TRBJ2-7|-|TRBV11-2|TRBD2
TGTGCCAGCAGCCCCGGGACTAGCTGGGACGAGCAGTACTTC
CASSPGTSWDEQYF
>TRBJ2-1|few|TRBV20-1|-
TGCAGTGCTAGTCGCTCAAGCGGCATAGGGAATGAGCAGTTCTTC
CSASRSSGIGNEQFF
>TRBJ2-7|-|TRBV11-2|TRBD1
TGTGCCAGCAGCTTAGGCCCCGGGACAGGGGCCTACGAGCAGTACTTC
CASSLGPGTGAYEQYF
>TRBJ1-2|-|TRBV30|-
TGTGCCTGGAGCCCGGGGGGGTTCTATGGCTACACCTTC
CAWSPGGFYGYTF
>TRBJ1-2|-|TRBV2|TRBD1
TGTGCCAGCAGGGAACGGACAGGGGGCTATGGCTACACCTTC
CASRERTGGYGYTF
>TRBJ2-1|once|TRBV11-2|-
TGTGCCAGCAGCAAGAGTCGTGGTGAGCAGTTCTTC
CASSKSRGEQFF
>TRBJ2-7|-|TRBV4-2|TRBD2
TGTGCCAGCAGCCAACCTTGGACTAGCGGGAGGGCCTGGTCCTACGAGCAGTACTTC
CASSQPWTSGRAWSYEQYF
>TRBJ2-3|once|TRBV4-1|-
TGCGCCAGCAGCCAATTCACAGGAGGGGATACGCAGTATTTT
CASSQFTGGDTQYF
>TRBJ2-7|-|TRBV5-1|TRBD2
TGCGCCAGCAGCTATAAGCCGACTAGCGGCTCGGGGGAGCAGTACTTC
CASSYKPTSGSGEQYF
>TRBJ2-7|-|TRBV4-1|TRBD2
TGCGCCAGCAGCCAAGATCGGGACTACTACGAGCAGTACTTC
CASSQDRDYYEQYF
>TRBJ1-1|-|TRBV19|-
TGTGCCAGTAGTATAGGACAGATGAACACTGAAGCTTTCTTT
CASSIGQMNTEAFF
>TRBJ1-5|once|TRBV2|-
TGTGCCAGCCGTGTGGGGCATCAGCCCCAGCATTTT
CASRVGHQPQHF
>TRBJ2-7|-|TRBV7-8|TRBD2
TGTGCCAGCAGCCCCGGGACTAGCGGGATTTACGAGCAGTACTTC
CASSPGTSGIYEQYF
>TRBJ2-1|-|TRBV6-5|-
TGTGCCAGCAGTTACTCACTGGTCCTGAATGAGCAGTTCTTC
CASSYSLVLNEQFF
>TRBJ2-5|-|TRBV29-1|TRBD2
TGCAGCGTTGAAGATGTGGGACTAGCTGCGTTGGCTGGTATCCAGTACTTC
CSVEDVGLAALAGIQYF
>TRBJ1-6|-|TRBV6-4|-
TGTGCCAGCAGCCGGGACGGAGGGGTTTCACCCCTCCACTTT
CASSRDGGVSPLHF
>TRBJ1-2|-|TRBV30|TRBD1
TGTGCCTGTACCCGGGACAGGGGTAACTATGGCTACACCTTC
CACTRDRGNYGYTF
>TRBJ2-7|-|TRBV2|TRBD2
TGTGCCAGCATCAGCTTACTAGCGGGAAGCCACGAGCAGTACTTC
CASISLLAGSHEQYF
>TRBJ2-2|-|TRBV19|TRBD2
TGTGCCACGACTAGCGGGAGGAGAACTACCGGGGAGCTGTTTTTT
CATTSGRRTTGELFF
>TRBJ1-2|once|TRBV5-8|-
TGTGCCAGCAGCCCAACAGGACACTATGGCTACACCTTC
CASSPTGHYGYTF
>TRBJ1-2|-|TRBV11-3|-
TGTGCCAGCAGCCCTGGACAGTCTAACTATGGCTACACCTTC
CASSPGQSNYGYTF
>TRBJ2-5|-|TRBV5-1|-
TGCGCCAGCAGCTTACGAGGACAGACGGGAGAGACCCAGTACTTC
CASSLRGQTGETQYF